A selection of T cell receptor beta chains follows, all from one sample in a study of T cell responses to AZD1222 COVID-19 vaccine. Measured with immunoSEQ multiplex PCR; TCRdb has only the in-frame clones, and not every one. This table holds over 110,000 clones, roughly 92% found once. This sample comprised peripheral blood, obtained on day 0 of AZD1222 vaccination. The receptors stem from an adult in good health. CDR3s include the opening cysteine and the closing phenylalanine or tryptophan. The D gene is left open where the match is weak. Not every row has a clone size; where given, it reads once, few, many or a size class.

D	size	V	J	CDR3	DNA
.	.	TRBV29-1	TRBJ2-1	CSGGRSSYNEQFF	TGCAGCGGCGGCCGAAGCTCCTACAATGAGCAGTTCTTC
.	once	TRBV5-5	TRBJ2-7	CASSLTRAATYEQYF	TGTGCCAGCAGCCTCACCCGAGCGGCGACCTACGAGCAGTACTTC
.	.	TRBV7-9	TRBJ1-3	CASSTTGPGNTIYF	TGTGCCAGCAGCACGACAGGACCGGGAAACACCATATATTTT
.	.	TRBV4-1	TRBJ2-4	CASSPLLVAKNIQYF	TGCGCCAGCAGCCCCCTCCTCGTAGCCAAAAACATTCAGTACTTC
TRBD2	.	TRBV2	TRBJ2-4	CASSEVRASGKNIQYF	TGTGCCAGCAGTGAAGTTAGGGCTAGCGGTAAAAACATTCAGTACTTC
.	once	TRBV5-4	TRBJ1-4	CASSLDRATNEKLFF	TGTGCCAGCAGCTTGGACAGGGCAACTAATGAAAAACTGTTTTTT
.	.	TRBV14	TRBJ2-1	CASSRTTGNEQFF	TGTGCCAGCAGCCGCACGACAGGCAATGAGCAGTTCTTC
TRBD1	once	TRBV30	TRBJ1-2	CAWISGQGRKNYGYTF	TGTGCCTGGATCTCGGGACAGGGTAGAAAAAACTATGGCTACACCTTC
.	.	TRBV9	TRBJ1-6	CASSVEGGPPPLHF	TGTGCCAGCAGCGTAGAGGGAGGGCCGCCTCCCCTCCACTTT
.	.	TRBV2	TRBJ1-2	CASMAGANYGYTF	TGTGCCAGCATGGCGGGGGCTAACTATGGCTACACCTTC
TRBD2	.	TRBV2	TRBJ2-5	CASSRGVQETQYF	TGTGCCAGTAGTCGGGGGGTCCAAGAGACCCAGTACTTC
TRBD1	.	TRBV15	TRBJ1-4	CATSPRDRGEKLFF	TGTGCCACCAGCCCCCGGGACAGGGGGGAAAAACTGTTTTTT
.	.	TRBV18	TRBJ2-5	CASSPQGAHQETQYF	TGTGCCAGCTCACCTCAAGGGGCACACCAAGAGACCCAGTACTTC
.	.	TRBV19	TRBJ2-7	CASRAGPYEQYF	TGTGCCAGTAGGGCCGGACCCTACGAGCAGTACTTC
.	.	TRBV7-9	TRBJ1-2	CASSFETNYGYTF	TGTGCCAGCAGCTTTGAGACTAACTATGGCTACACCTTC
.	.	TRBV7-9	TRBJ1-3	CASEVYSGNTIYF	TGTGCCAGCGAGGTATACTCTGGAAACACCATATATTTT